The clone carrying this TCR beta chain came up many times. As yet, its antigen is unknown. Template was genomic DNA; TCR beta CDR3 amplified in two multiplex PCR rounds. Individual primers that were specific to each TRBV and TRBJ gene served in first-round PCR. MiXCR, run by TCRdb on the multiplex PCR reads, gives a single entry per CDR3 protein. The sample holds roughly 38,000 distinct CDR3 sequences, approximately 24% seen once. This sample is drawn from a study of prognosis after radiotherapy for stage I lung cancer. Study-level points and caveats: Before stereotactic body radiation therapy the median unique TCR clone count was roughly 10,000, and afterwards it fell to around 6,800.

The V end lost 0 bases, the J end lost 1 base, and 9 bases lay between the germline ends. The CDR3 has 16 amino acids. Germline V gene data show CDR1 as SGHNT and CDR2 as YENEEA. This specimen consisted of PBMCs, obtained before or after stereotactic body radiation therapy (not recorded which). The clonotype was recovered from a donor aged 50 or older with non-small cell lung cancer. The gene calls are TRBV11-3 and TRBJ2-2; D is possibly TRBD1 (6 bases). CDR3: CASSLDGTRNTGELFF. DNA of the CDR3: TGTGCCAGCAGCTTAGATGGGACAAGGAACACCGGGGAGCTGTTTTTT.